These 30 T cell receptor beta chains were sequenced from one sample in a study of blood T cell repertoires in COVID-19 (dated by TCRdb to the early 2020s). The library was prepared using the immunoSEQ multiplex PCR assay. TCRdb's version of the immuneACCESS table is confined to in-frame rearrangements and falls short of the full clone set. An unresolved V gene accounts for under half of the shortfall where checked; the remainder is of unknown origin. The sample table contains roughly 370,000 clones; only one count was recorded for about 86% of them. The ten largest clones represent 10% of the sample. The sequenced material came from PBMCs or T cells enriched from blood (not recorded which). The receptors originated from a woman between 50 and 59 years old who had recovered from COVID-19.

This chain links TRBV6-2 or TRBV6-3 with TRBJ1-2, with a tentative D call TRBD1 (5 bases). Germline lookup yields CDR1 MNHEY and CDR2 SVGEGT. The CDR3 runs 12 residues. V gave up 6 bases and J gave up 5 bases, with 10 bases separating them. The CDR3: CASSVTGYGYTF. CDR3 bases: TGTGCCAGCAGCGTCACAGGTTATGGCTACACCTTC.

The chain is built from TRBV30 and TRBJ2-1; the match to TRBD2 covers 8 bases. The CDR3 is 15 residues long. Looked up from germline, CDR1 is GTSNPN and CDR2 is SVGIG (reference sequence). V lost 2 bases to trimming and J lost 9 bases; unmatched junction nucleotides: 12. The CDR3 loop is CAWSLLAGGVREQFF. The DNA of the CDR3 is TGTGCCTGGAGTTTGCTCGCGGGGGGTGTTCGTGAGCAGTTCTTC.

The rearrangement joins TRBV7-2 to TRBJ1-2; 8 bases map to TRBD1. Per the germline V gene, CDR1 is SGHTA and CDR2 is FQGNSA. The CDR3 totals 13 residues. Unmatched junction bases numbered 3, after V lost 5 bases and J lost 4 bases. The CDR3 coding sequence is TGTGCCAGCAGCGTCGGACAGGGCTATGGCTACACCTTC. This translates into CASSVGQGYGYTF.

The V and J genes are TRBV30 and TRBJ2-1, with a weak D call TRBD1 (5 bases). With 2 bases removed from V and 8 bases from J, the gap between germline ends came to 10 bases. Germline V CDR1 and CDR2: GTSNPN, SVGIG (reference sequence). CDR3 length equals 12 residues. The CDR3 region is CAWSTIRDEQFF. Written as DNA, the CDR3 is TGTGCCTGGAGTACCATCAGGGATGAGCAGTTCTTC.

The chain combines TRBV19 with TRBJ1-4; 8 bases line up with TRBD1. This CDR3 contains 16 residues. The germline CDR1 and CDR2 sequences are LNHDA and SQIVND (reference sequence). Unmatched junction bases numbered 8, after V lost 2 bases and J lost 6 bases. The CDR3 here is CASSIPWTGNHEKLFF. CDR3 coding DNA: TGTGCCAGTAGTATACCATGGACAGGGAATCATGAAAAACTGTTTTTT.

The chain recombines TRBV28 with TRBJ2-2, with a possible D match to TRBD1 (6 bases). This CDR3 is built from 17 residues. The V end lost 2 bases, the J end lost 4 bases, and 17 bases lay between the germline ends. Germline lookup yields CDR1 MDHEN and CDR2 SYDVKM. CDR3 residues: CASSLTGLGASTGELFF. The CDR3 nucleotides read TGTGCCAGCAGTTTAACAGGTTTGGGGGCGAGCACCGGGGAGCTGTTTTTT.

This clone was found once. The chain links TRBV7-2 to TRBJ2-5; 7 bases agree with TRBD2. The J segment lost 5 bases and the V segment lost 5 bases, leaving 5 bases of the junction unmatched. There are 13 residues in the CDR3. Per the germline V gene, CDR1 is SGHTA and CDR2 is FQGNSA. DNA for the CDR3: TGTGCCAGCAGCACGACTAGCATGGAGACCCAGTACTTC. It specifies CASSTTSMETQYF.

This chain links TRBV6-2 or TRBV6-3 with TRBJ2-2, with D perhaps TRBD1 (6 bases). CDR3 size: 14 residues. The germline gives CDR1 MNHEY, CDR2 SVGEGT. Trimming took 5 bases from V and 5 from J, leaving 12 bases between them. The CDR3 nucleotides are TGTGCCAGCAGTGCGACAGGACCTACCGGGGAGCTGTTTTTT. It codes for CASSATGPTGELFF.

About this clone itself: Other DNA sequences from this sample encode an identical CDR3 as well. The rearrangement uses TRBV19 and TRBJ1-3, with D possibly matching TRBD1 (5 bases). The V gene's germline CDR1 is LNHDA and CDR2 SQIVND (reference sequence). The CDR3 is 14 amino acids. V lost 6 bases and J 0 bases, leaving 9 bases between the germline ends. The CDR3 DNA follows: TGTGCCAGTAGCCGGGACTACTCTGGAAACACCATATATTTT. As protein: CASSRDYSGNTIYF.

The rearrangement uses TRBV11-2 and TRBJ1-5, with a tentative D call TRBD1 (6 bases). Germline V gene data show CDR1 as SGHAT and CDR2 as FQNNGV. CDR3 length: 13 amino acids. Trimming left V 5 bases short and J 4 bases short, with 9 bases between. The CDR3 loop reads CASSRGQNQPQHF. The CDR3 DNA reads TGTGCCAGCAGCCGCGGACAGAATCAGCCCCAGCATTTT.

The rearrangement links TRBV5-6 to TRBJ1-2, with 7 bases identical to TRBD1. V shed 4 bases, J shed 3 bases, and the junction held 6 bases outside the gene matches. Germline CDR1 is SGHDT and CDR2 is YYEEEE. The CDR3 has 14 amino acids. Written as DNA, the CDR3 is TGTGCCAGCAGCCCGACAGGGTCCGACTATGGCTACACCTTC. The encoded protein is CASSPTGSDYGYTF.

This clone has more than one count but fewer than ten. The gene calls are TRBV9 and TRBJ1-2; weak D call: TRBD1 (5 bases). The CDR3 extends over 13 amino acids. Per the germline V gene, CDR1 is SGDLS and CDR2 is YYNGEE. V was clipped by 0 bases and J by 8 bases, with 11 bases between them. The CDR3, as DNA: TGTGCCAGCAGCGTAGATGTCAGGGTCGGCTACACCTTC. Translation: CASSVDVRVGYTF. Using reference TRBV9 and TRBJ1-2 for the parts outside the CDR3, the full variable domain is DSGVTQTPKHLITATGQRVTLRCSPRSGDLSVYWYQQSLDQGLQFLIQYYNGEERAKGNILERFSAQQFPDLHSELNLSSLELGDSALYFCASSVDVRVGYTFGSGTRLTVV.

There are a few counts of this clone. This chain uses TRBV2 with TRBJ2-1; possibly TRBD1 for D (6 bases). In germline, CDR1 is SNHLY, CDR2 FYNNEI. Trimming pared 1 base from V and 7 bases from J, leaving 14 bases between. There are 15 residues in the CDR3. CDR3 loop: CASSEVEGVVNEQFF. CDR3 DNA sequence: TGTGCCAGCAGTGAAGTTGAGGGGGTTGTGAATGAGCAGTTCTTC.

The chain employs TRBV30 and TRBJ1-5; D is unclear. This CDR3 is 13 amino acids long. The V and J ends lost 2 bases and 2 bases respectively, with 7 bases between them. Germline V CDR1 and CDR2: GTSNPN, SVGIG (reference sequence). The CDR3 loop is CAWSSLGNQPQHF. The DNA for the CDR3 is TGTGCCTGGAGTTCTCTCGGCAATCAGCCCCAGCATTTT.

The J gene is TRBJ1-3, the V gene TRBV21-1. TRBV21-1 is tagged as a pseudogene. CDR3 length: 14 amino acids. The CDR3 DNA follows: TGTGCCAGCCCCGAGGGGGGGACTGGAAACACCATATATTTT. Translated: CASPEGGTGNTIYF.

The CDR3 spells CAWSGGGFSEQYF. CDR3 sequence (DNA): TGTGCCTGGAGTGGAGGGGGCTTCTCCGAGCAGTACTTC. The chain joins TRBV30 to TRBJ2-7, with 7 nucleotides matching TRBD1. The germline gives CDR1 GTSNPN, CDR2 SVGIG (reference sequence). Trimming cost V 1 base and J 6 bases; bases outside gene matches: 6. This CDR3 spans 13 amino acids.

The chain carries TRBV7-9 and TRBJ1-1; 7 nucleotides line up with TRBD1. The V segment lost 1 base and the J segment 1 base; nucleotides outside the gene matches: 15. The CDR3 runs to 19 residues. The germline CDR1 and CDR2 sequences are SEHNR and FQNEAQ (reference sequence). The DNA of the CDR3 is TGTGCCAGCAGCTTAGGTTTAGGGGGCGGAGGGCTAGGGAACACTGAAGCTTTCTTT. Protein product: CASSLGLGGGGLGNTEAFF. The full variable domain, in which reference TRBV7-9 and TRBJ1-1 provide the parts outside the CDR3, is DTGVSQNPRHKITKRGQNVTFRCDPISEHNRLYWYRQTLGQGPEFLTYFQNEAQLEKSRLLSDRFSAERPKGSFSTLEIQRTEQGDSAMYLCASSLGLGGGGLGNTEAFFGQGTRLTVV.

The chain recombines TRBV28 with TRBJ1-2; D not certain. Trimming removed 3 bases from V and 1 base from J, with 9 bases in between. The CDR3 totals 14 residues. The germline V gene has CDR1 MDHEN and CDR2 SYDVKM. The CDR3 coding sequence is TGTGCCAGCAGTTTGGCCGGGATTAACTATGGCTACACCTTC. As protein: CASSLAGINYGYTF.

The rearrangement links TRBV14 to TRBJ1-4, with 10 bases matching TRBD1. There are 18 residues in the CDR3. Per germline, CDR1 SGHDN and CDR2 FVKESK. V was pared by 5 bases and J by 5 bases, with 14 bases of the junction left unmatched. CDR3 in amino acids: CASSTRDRGFRGNEKLFF. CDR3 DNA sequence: TGTGCCAGCAGCACCCGGGACAGGGGTTTTCGGGGAAATGAAAAACTGTTTTTT.

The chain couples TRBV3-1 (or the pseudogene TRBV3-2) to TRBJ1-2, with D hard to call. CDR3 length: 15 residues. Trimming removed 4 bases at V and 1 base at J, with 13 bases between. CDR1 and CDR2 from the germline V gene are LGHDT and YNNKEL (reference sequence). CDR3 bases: TGTGCCAGCAGCCCATTAGAGGATTTTAACTATGGCTACACCTTC. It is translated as CASSPLEDFNYGYTF.

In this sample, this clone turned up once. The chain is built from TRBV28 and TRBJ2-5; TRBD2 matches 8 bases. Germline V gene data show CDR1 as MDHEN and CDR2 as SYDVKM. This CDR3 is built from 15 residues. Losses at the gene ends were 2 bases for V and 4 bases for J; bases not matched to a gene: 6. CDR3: CASSLAGGGGETQYF. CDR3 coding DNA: TGTGCCAGCAGTTTAGCGGGGGGAGGAGGAGAGACCCAGTACTTC.

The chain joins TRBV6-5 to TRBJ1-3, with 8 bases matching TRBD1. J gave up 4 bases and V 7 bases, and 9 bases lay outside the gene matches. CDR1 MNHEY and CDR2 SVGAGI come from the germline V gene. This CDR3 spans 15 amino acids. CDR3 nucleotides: TGTGCCAGCACTCCAAGACAGGGGTTAGGAAACACCATATATTTT. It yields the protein CASTPRQGLGNTIYF.

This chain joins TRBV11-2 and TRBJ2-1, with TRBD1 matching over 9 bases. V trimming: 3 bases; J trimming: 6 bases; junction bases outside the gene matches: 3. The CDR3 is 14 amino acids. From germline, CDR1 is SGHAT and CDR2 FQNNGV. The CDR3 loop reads CASSLGQGSNEQFF. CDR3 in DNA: TGTGCCAGCAGCTTGGGACAGGGTTCCAATGAGCAGTTCTTC. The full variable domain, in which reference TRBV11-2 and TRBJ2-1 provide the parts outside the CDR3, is EAGVAQSPRYKIIEKRQSVAFWCNPISGHATLYWYQQILGQGPKLLIQFQNNGVVDDSQLPKDRFSAERLKGVDSTLKIQPAKLEDSAVYLCASSLGQGSNEQFFGPGTRLTVL.

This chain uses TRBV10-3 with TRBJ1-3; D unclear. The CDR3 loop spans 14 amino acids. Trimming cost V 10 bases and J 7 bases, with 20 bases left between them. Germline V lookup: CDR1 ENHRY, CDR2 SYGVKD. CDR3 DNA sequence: TGTGCCACCCTTCCCACCGGAAGCGGGAACACCATATATTTT. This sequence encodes CATLPTGSGNTIYF.

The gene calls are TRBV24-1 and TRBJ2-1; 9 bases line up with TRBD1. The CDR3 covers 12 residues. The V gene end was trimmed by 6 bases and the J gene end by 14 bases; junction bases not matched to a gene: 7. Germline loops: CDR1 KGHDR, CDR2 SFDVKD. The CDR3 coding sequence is TGTGCCACCAGTACCTCGACAGGGGGAAAGTTCTTC. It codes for CATSTSTGGKFF.

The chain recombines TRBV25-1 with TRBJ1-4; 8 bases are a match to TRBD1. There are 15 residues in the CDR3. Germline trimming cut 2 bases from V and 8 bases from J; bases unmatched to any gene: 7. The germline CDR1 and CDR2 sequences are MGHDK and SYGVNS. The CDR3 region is CASSERQGRREKLFF. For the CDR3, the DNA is TGTGCCAGCAGTGAACGACAGGGGAGGAGGGAAAAACTGTTTTTT.

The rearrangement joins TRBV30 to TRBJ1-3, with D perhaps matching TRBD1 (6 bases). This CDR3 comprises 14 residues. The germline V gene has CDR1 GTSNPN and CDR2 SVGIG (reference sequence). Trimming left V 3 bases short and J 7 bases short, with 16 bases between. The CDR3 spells CAWSSNRVGNTIYF. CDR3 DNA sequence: TGTGCCTGGAGCTCCAACAGGGTGGGGAACACCATATATTTT. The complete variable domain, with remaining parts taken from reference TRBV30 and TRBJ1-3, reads SQTIHQWPATLVQPVGSPLSLECTVEGTSNPNLYWYRQAAGRGLQLLFYSVGIGQISSEVPQNLSASRPQDRQFILSSKKLLLSDSGFYLCAWSSNRVGNTIYFGEGSWLTVV.

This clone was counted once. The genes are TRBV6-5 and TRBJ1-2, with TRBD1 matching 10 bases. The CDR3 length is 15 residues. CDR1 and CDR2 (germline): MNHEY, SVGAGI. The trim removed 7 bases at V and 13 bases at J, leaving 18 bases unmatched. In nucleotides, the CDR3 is TGTGCCAGCAACGACCGCCTTGTGACAGGGGGCGCTGGCACCTTC. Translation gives CASNDRLVTGGAGTF.

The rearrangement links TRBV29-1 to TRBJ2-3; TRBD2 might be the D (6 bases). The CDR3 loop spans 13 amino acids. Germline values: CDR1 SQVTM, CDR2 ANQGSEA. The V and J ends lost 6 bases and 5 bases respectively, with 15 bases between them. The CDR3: CSVQRRGGDTQYF. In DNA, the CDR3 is TGCAGCGTCCAGCGGCGGGGAGGAGATACGCAGTATTTT.

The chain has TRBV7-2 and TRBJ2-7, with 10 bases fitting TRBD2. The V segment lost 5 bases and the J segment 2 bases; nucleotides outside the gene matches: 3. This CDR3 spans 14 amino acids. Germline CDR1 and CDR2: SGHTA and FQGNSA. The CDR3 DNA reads TGTGCCAGCAGCGGTAGCGGGGGGCCCTACGAGCAGTACTTC. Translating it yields CASSGSGGPYEQYF.